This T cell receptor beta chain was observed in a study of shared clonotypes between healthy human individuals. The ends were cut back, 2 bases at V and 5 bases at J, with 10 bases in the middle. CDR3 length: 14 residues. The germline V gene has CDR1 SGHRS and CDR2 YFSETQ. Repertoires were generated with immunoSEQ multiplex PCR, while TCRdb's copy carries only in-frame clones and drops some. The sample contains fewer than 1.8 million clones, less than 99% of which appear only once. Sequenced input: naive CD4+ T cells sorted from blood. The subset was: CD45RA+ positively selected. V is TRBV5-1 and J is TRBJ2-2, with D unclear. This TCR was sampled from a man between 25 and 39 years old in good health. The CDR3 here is CASSLNSRTGELFF. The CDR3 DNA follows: TGCGCCAGCAGCTTAAACTCTAGGACCGGGGAGCTGTTTTTT.